This TCR beta chain was identified in a study of T cell responses to AZD1222 COVID-19 vaccine. General observations from the study: Nearly half of spike-specific TCRs reportedly target unmutated variant regions. Among the donors, most were white British and more were female, and clonal diversity was possibly underestimated.

A note on this clone: Its antigen is still unknown.

Data came from immunoSEQ multiplex PCR; TCRdb stores just in-frame clones and leaves some out. This table holds around 90,000 clones, 65% to 90% found once. This receptor was taken from an adult in good health. The sequencing used peripheral blood, collected on day 0 of AZD1222 vaccination.

The CDR3 nucleotides read TGCGCCAGCAGCCAAGCCATGACAGGTGCTCTATACGAGCAGTACTTC. This encodes CASSQAMTGALYEQYF. The V and J genes are TRBV4-1 and TRBJ2-7, with D maybe TRBD1 (6 bases). V lost 1 base and J 4 bases, leaving 17 bases between the germline ends. This CDR3 has 16 amino acids. CDR1 is MGHRA and CDR2 is YSYEKL in the germline V gene.